The 29 T cell receptor beta chains in this list originate from one sample, sequenced in a study of blood T cell repertoires in COVID-19. Sequencing was performed with immunoSEQ multiplex PCR; in TCRdb, only in-frame clones are kept and a portion is missing. The sample contains about 21,000 clones, 70% to 90% of which appear only once. The sequenced sample was peripheral blood. The receptors come from a human donor with active COVID-19. The donor label of this sample is uncertain.

CDR3 sequence reads: CASTERRRSPLHF. For the CDR3, the DNA is TGTGCCAGCACGGAAAGACGGCGGTCACCCCTCCACTTT. This chain links TRBV6-5 with TRBJ1-6; the D is unclear. Germline CDR1 MNHEY, CDR2 SVGAGI. Trimming left V 7 bases short and J 10 bases short, with 14 bases between. The CDR3 loop spans 13 amino acids.

The rearrangement links TRBV6-5 to TRBJ2-3; no firm D call. Trimming removed 6 bases at V and 3 bases at J, with 10 bases between. The CDR3 covers 13 residues. The germline CDR1 and CDR2 sequences are MNHEY and SVGAGI. CDR3 bases: TGTGCCAGCAGCATACGCCGGACAGATACGCAGTATTTT. Its translation: CASSIRRTDTQYF.

This chain connects TRBV2 to TRBJ2-5; D might be TRBD1 (5 bases). CDR1 is SNHLY, CDR2 FYNNEI, per germline. CDR3 length: 16 amino acids. V was trimmed by 6 bases and J by 0 bases, leaving 17 bases between them. The CDR3 region has the DNA TGTGCCAGCAGGAGCCAGGGCGTCGGCTACCAAGAGACCCAGTACTTC. Its translation is CASRSQGVGYQETQYF.

The chain recombines TRBV4-3 with TRBJ1-1; perhaps TRBD1 as D (5 bases). V lost 0 bases and J lost 1, with 9 bases in between. This CDR3 region has 15 residues. The germline V gene has CDR1 LGHNA and CDR2 YSLEER. The CDR3 region is CASSQDGHPNTEAFF. The CDR3 region has the DNA TGCGCCAGCAGCCAAGACGGACATCCGAACACTGAAGCTTTCTTT.

The rearrangement uses TRBV9 and TRBJ2-7; 8 bases are a match to TRBD2. Germline V gene lookup returns CDR1 SGDLS and CDR2 YYNGEE. The trim removed 0 bases at V and 5 bases at J, leaving 7 bases unmatched. CDR3 size: 15 residues. CDR3 sequence (DNA): TGTGCCAGCAGCGTAGAAGCGGGAGTAACGAACGAGCAGTACTTC. As protein: CASSVEAGVTNEQYF.

This clone was seen just once. As DNA, the CDR3 is TGTGCCACCAGCACGACAGGGGATGTAAACATTCAGTACTTC. Its protein product is CATSTTGDVNIQYF. This rearrangement joins TRBV15 to TRBJ2-4, with TRBD1 identical over 8 bases. V lost 4 bases to trimming and J lost 6 bases; unmatched junction nucleotides: 5. This CDR3 contains 14 residues. Germline loops: CDR1 LNHNV, CDR2 YYDKDF (reference sequence).

The gene calls are TRBV30 and TRBJ2-1; 8 bases line up with TRBD2. V trimming: 4 bases; J trimming: 0 bases; junction bases outside the gene matches: 5. From germline, CDR1 is GTSNPN and CDR2 SVGIG (reference sequence). This CDR3 region has 15 residues. CDR3 coding DNA: TGTGCCTGGAATGGCGGGGGGAGCTCCTACAATGAGCAGTTCTTC. Translated, it gives CAWNGGGSSYNEQFF. The full variable domain, in which reference TRBV30 and TRBJ2-1 provide the parts outside the CDR3, is SQTIHQWPATLVQPVGSPLSLECTVEGTSNPNLYWYRQAAGRGLQLLFYSVGIGQISSEVPQNLSASRPQDRQFILSSKKLLLSDSGFYLCAWNGGGSSYNEQFFGPGTRLTVL.

This CDR3 is CASSLDSRVSETQYF. The DNA for the CDR3 is TGTGCCAGCAGCTTAGATTCGAGGGTTTCAGAGACCCAGTACTTC. The chain is built from TRBV11-3 and TRBJ2-5; possibly TRBD2 for D (5 bases). V lost 0 bases, J lost 4 bases, and 12 bases lay in between. The CDR3 runs to 15 residues. Germline assignment: CDR1 SGHNT and CDR2 YENEEA.

This chain connects TRBV6-5 to TRBJ2-7, with D possibly being TRBD1 (5 bases). Germline CDR1 reads MNHEY; CDR2 reads SVGAGI. This CDR3 is 15 amino acids long. Trimming removed 7 bases from V and 4 bases from J, with 20 bases in between. CDR3 sequence: CASIPGLGQWYEQYF. As DNA, the CDR3 is TGTGCCAGCATCCCAGGCCTGGGGCAATGGTACGAGCAGTACTTC.

The chain recombines TRBV19 with TRBJ2-1; TRBD2 agrees at 7 bases. With V trimmed by 7 bases and J by 2 bases, 17 bases remained unmatched. This CDR3 region has 18 residues. From germline, CDR1 is LNHDA and CDR2 SQIVND (reference sequence). Here the CDR3 DNA reads TGTGCCAGTAAGGGAGTAGGCGGGAGCGCGGACACCTACAATGAGCAGTTCTTC. It yields the protein CASKGVGGSADTYNEQFF.

This sequence joins TRBV3-1 (or the pseudogene TRBV3-2) and TRBJ2-1; 7 nucleotides align to TRBD2. This CDR3 region has 15 residues. CDR1 and CDR2 (germline): LGHDT, YNNKEL (reference sequence). With V trimmed by 0 bases and J by 6 bases, 5 bases remained unmatched. In DNA, the CDR3 is TGTGCCAGCAGCCAAGAGGGAGGGCTGATCAATGAGCAGTTCTTC. Protein sequence: CASSQEGGLINEQFF.

The chain is built from TRBV18 and TRBJ2-5; TRBD1 might be the D (5 bases). V was clipped by 2 bases and J by 2 bases, with 9 bases between them. Germline V gene lookup returns CDR1 KGHSH and CDR2 LQKENI. The CDR3 sequence is 14 residues long. The CDR3 DNA follows: TGTGCCAGCTCACCAGGGGCGCGGCAAGAGACCCAGTACTTC. It yields the protein CASSPGARQETQYF. Full variable domain (rest looked up from reference TRBV18 and TRBJ2-5): NAGVMQNPRHLVRRRGQEARLRCSPMKGHSHVYWYRQLPEEGLKFMVYLQKENIIDESGMPKERFSAEFPKEGPSILRIQQVVRGDSAAYFCASSPGARQETQYFGPGTRLLVL.

The chain joins TRBV13 to TRBJ2-3; D remains ambiguous. Germline V lookup: CDR1 PRHDT, CDR2 FYEKMQ (reference sequence). CDR3 length: 15 amino acids. V lost 8 bases to trimming and J lost 1 base, with 16 bases between them. This chain's CDR3 is CASSAILLGTDTQYF. The CDR3 nucleotides read TGTGCCAGCTCAGCGATTTTATTAGGCACAGATACGCAGTATTTT.

The chain combines TRBV5-1 with TRBJ1-2; D is perhaps TRBD1 (5 bases). V was cut by 3 bases and J by 6 bases, with 15 bases left in between. Germline CDR1 and CDR2: SGHRS and YFSETQ. The CDR3 loop spans 14 amino acids. The CDR3 sequence: CASSSQAGQDGYTF. The CDR3 nucleotides are TGCGCCAGCAGCTCCCAGGCGGGGCAGGATGGCTACACCTTC. The full variable domain, completed using reference TRBV5-1 and TRBJ1-2, is KAGVTQTPRYLIKTRGQQVTLSCSPISGHRSVSWYQQTPGQGLQFLFEYFSETQRNKGNFPGRFSGRQFSNSRSEMNVSTLELGDSALYLCASSSQAGQDGYTFGSGTRLTVV.

The chain combines TRBV11-3 with TRBJ2-1; D is possibly TRBD2 (6 bases). The ends were cut back, 1 base at V and 2 bases at J, with 12 bases in the middle. Per germline, CDR1 SGHNT and CDR2 YENEEA. This CDR3 comprises 16 residues. The CDR3 here is CASSLGAGGTYNEQFF. The DNA of the CDR3 is TGTGCCAGCAGCTTAGGGGCCGGCGGGACCTACAATGAGCAGTTCTTC.

The J gene is TRBJ2-3, the V gene TRBV7-8; possibly TRBD1 for D (5 bases). The CDR3 totals 15 residues. Germline CDR1 SGHVS, CDR2 FQNEAQ. Trimming removed 5 bases at V and 6 bases at J, with 18 bases between. CDR3 sequence: CASSLTRQIFDTQYF. CDR3 in DNA: TGTGCCAGCAGCCTGACACGACAGATCTTCGATACGCAGTATTTT.

CDR3 region: CAWSVSSAHNEQFF. As DNA, the CDR3 is TGTGCCTGGAGTGTATCTAGCGCTCACAATGAGCAGTTCTTC. This sequence joins TRBV30 and TRBJ2-1, with D perhaps matching TRBD2 (6 bases). The V end was cut by 0 bases, the J end by 5 bases, with 11 bases between. The CDR3 is made up of 14 amino acids. CDR1 and CDR2 from the germline V gene are GTSNPN and SVGIG (reference sequence).

This sequence joins TRBV28 and TRBJ1-2; no definite D call. CDR1 and CDR2 from the germline V gene are MDHEN and SYDVKM. V was trimmed by 8 bases and J by 6 bases, leaving 10 bases between them. The CDR3 is 11 residues long. The CDR3 nucleotides read TGTGCCAGCCGCCCGCGGCATGGCTACACCTTC. It is translated as CASRPRHGYTF.

The chain uses TRBV14 and TRBJ2-7; TRBD2 agrees at 7 bases. Germline values: CDR1 SGHDN, CDR2 FVKESK. Unmatched junction bases numbered 6, after V lost 5 bases and J lost 2 bases. The CDR3 has 14 residues. The CDR3 DNA reads as TGTGCCAGCAGCTCGTTAGCGGGTGCCTACGAGCAGTACTTC. Its translation: CASSSLAGAYEQYF.

This chain uses TRBV5-6 with TRBJ1-5; 9 positions match TRBD1. This CDR3 contains 17 residues. V lost 2 bases to trimming and J lost 7 bases; unmatched junction nucleotides: 13. Per the germline V gene, CDR1 is SGHDT and CDR2 is YYEEEE. CDR3: CASSFGQGPAGLQPQHF. The CDR3 DNA is TGTGCCAGCAGCTTCGGACAGGGGCCTGCAGGTTTACAGCCCCAGCATTTT.

The chain recombines TRBV19 with TRBJ1-4; a weak D match, TRBD1 (6 bases). V lost 3 bases to trimming and J lost 7 bases, with 15 bases between them. The CDR3 is 15 residues long. Germline lookup yields CDR1 LNHDA and CDR2 SQIVND (reference sequence). The CDR3 nucleotides are TGTGCCAGTAGTATCGGTGGGGGCTACGGTGAAAAACTGTTTTTT. This encodes CASSIGGGYGEKLFF. The whole variable domain, remainder taken from reference TRBV19 and TRBJ1-4, is DGGITQSPKYLFRKEGQNVTLSCEQNLNHDAMYWYRQDPGQGLRLIYYSQIVNDFQKGDIAEGYSVSREKKESFPLTVTSAQKNPTAFYLCASSIGGGYGEKLFFGSGTQLSVL.

The V and J genes are TRBV3-1 (or the pseudogene TRBV3-2) and TRBJ2-2; 12 nucleotides align to TRBD2. Looked up from germline, CDR1 is LGHDT and CDR2 is YNNKEL (reference sequence). The V and J ends lost 0 bases and 3 bases, in that order; junction bases with no gene match: 11. The CDR3 covers 20 residues. The CDR3 is CASSQDVPSGRAGYTGELFF. DNA of the CDR3: TGTGCCAGCAGCCAAGACGTCCCTAGCGGGAGGGCCGGATACACCGGGGAGCTGTTTTTT.

CDR3 bases: TGTGCCACCAGCTTGCGGGGTGAGCAGTTCTTC. This sequence encodes CATSLRGEQFF. V and J are TRBV15 and TRBJ2-1, with D maybe TRBD2 (6 bases). The CDR3 is 11 residues long. V gave up 5 bases and J gave up 9 bases, with 8 bases separating them. Germline-derived CDR1 and CDR2 are LNHNV and YYDKDF (reference sequence).

This sequence joins TRBV5-4 and TRBJ2-5; TRBD1 is a possible D gene (6 bases). Trimming shortened V by 2 bases and J by 3 bases, and 8 bases separated the two germline ends. CDR3 length: 13 residues. In germline, CDR1 is SGHNT, CDR2 YYREEE (reference sequence). The CDR3 DNA follows: TGTGCCAGCAGCTTTGCAGGGGAAGAGACCCAGTACTTC. It translates to CASSFAGEETQYF.

This chain links TRBV6-5 with TRBJ2-5, with 7 bases matching TRBD2. The germline gives CDR1 MNHEY, CDR2 SVGAGI. The J segment lost 4 bases and the V segment lost 7 bases, leaving 12 bases of the junction unmatched. The CDR3 totals 15 residues. The CDR3 spells CASTEGAGWAETQYF. The DNA of the CDR3 is TGTGCCAGCACCGAGGGAGCGGGATGGGCAGAGACCCAGTACTTC.

The chain joins TRBV21-1 to TRBJ2-1; TRBD1 is taken as the D call from the table, unchecked against the DNA. TRBV21-1 is labeled a pseudogene. This CDR3 comprises 16 residues. In nucleotides, the CDR3 is TGTGCCAGCAGCACCCCCGGGACAGGGAGCGACAATGAGCAGTTCTTC. Protein sequence: CASSTPGTGSDNEQFF.

In this sample, this clone turned up once. J is TRBJ1-5 and V is TRBV21-1. TRBV21-1 is a known pseudogene. This CDR3 has 18 residues. For the CDR3, the DNA is TGTGCCAGCCTGTGTGCGGGGTCCGAGGCATCCGGCAATCAGCCCCAGCATTTT. As protein: CASLCAGSEASGNQPQHF.

There are a few counts of this clone. The V call is TRBV4-1, the J call TRBJ1-1, with D tentatively TRBD1 (6 bases). CDR1 is MGHRA and CDR2 is YSYEKL in the germline V gene. Trimming removed 1 base at V and 6 bases at J, with 6 bases between. The CDR3 has 12 amino acids. The CDR3 sequence: CASSQGTAEAFF. CDR3 DNA: TGCGCCAGCAGCCAAGGGACAGCTGAAGCTTTCTTT.

The chain links TRBV27 to TRBJ2-3; maybe TRBD2 (5 bases). Germline-derived CDR1 and CDR2 are MNHEY and SMNVEV (reference sequence). Deletions cut 6 bases from V and 4 bases from J, with 23 bases between. The CDR3 sequence is 17 residues long. CDR3 protein: CASRPPLTRAGPDTQYF. In DNA, the CDR3 is TGTGCCAGCAGGCCACCCCTTACCCGTGCGGGCCCAGATACGCAGTATTTT.